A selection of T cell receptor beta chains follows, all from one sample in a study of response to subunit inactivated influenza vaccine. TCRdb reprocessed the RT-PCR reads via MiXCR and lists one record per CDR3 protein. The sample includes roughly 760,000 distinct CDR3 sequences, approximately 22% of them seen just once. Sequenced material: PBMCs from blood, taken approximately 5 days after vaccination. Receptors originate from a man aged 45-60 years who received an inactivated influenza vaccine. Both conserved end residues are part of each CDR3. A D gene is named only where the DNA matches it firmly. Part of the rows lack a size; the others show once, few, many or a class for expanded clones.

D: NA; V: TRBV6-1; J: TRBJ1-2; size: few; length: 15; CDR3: CASSGTSWDGYGYTF; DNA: TGTGCCAGCAGTGGAACGTCTTGGGATGGCTATGGCTACACCTTC
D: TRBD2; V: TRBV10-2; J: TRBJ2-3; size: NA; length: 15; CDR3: CASKKGRASTDTQYF; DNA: TGCGCCAGCAAGAAAGGGAGGGCTAGCACAGATACGCAGTATTTT
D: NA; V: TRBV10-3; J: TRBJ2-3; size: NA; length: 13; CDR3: CAIRGSTTDTQYF; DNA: TGTGCCATCAGGGGCAGTACCACAGATACGCAGTATTTT
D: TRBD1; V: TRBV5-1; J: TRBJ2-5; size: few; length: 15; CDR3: CASSLGPGQLETQYF; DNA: TGCGCCAGCAGCTTGGGGCCGGGACAGTTAGAGACCCAGTACTTC
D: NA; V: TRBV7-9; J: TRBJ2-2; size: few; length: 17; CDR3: CASSLSLRPANTGELFF; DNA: TGTGCCAGCAGCCTAAGCTTGCGGCCAGCGAACACCGGGGAGCTGTTTTTT
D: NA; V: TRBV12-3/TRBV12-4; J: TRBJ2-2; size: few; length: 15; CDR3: CASSKTSRATGELFF; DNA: TGTGCCAGCAGTAAGACCTCGAGGGCCACCGGGGAGCTGTTTTTT
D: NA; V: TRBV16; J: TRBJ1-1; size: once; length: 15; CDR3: CASSSDSSLNTEAFF; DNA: TGTGCCAGCAGCTCCGACAGTTCACTGAACACTGAAGCTTTCTTT
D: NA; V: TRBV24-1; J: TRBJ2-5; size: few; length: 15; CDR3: CATSGTGTQQETQYF; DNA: TGTGCCACCAGTGGAACCGGCACGCAACAAGAGACCCAGTACTTC
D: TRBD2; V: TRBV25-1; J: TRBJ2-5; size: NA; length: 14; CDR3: CASSVRGVQETQYF; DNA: TGTGCCAGCAGTGTCCGGGGGGTTCAAGAGACCCAGTACTTC
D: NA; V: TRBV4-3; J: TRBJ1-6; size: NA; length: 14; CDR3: CASSLKGGDSPLHF; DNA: TGCGCCAGCAGCCTTAAGGGGGGAGATTCACCCCTCCACTTT
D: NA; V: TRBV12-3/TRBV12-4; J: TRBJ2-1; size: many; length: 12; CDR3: CASSGTNNEQFF; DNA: TGTGCCAGCAGTGGGACCAACAATGAGCAGTTCTTC
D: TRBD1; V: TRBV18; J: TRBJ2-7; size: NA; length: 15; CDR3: CASSPPMRQGNEQYF; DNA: TGTGCCAGCTCACCACCGATGAGACAGGGTAACGAGCAGTACTTC
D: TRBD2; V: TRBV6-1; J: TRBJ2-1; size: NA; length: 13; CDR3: CASSGRKASEQFF; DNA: TGTGCCAGTAGCGGGAGGAAGGCGAGTGAGCAGTTCTTC
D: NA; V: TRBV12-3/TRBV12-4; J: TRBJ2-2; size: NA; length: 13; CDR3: CASSRDGFGELFF; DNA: TGTGCCAGCAGTCGGGACGGATTCGGGGAGCTGTTTTTT
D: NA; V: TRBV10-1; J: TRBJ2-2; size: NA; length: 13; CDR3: CASSDWVSGELFF; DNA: TGCGCCAGCAGTGACTGGGTGAGCGGGGAGCTGTTTTTT
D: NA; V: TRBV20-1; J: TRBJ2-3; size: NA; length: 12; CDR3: CSASLTTDTQYF; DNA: TGCAGTGCTAGCTTGACCACAGATACGCAGTATTTT
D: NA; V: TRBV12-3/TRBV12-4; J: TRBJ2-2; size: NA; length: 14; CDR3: CASREGQGTGELFF; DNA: TGTGCCAGCAGGGAGGGCCAGGGCACCGGGGAGCTGTTTTTT
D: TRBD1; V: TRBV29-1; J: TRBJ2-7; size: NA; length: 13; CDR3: CSVAGQGTYEQYF; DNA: TGCAGCGTTGCGGGACAGGGTACCTACGAGCAGTACTTC
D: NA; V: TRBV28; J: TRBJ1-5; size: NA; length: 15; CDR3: CASSLLGRVGEPQHF; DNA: TGTGCCAGCAGTTTATTAGGTAGGGTGGGAGAGCCCCAGCATTTT
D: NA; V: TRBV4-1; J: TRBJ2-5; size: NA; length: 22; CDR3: CASSQDLKSFGTPPSPLGTQYF; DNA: TGCGCCAGCAGCCAAGATTTAAAATCTTTTGGGACCCCCCCGTCTCCACTCGGGACCCAGTACTTC
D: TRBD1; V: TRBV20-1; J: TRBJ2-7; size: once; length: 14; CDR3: CSAREDRGPYEQYF; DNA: TGCAGTGCTAGAGAGGACAGGGGGCCCTACGAGCAGTACTTC
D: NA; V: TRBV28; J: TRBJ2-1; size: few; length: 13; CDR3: CASSFAGSDEQFF; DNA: TGTGCCAGCAGTTTCGCCGGCTCCGATGAGCAGTTCTTC
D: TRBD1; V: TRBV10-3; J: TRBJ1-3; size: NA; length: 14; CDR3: CAISAAGGGNTIYF; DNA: TGTGCCATCAGTGCCGCAGGGGGAGGAAACACCATATATTTT